This T cell receptor beta chain derives from a study of shared T cell receptors in the human thymus. Germline V lookup: CDR1 SGHTA, CDR2 FQGNSA. V was cut by 7 bases and J by 8 bases, with 21 bases left in between. CDR3 size: 16 residues. Remarks on this clone: Other DNA sequences in this sample translate to the same CDR3.

Profiling relied on immunoSEQ multiplex PCR, and the TCRdb table lists in-frame clones only, not all of them. The sample holds 500,000 to 850,000 clones, approximately 89% seen once. These same records also appear under a second study, on human thymus T cells. That paper adds: Thymus was obtained from resections taken during corrective heart surgery.

This chain links TRBV7-2 with TRBJ1-6; possible D gene TRBD1, 5 bases. The sample consisted of thymocytes. This TCR came from a boy younger than two with a congenital heart defect. The CDR3 DNA is TGTGCCAGCAAAGTTATGAAGGGACCGGGGGATTCACCCCTCCACTTT. It is translated as CASKVMKGPGDSPLHF.